This TCR beta chain is drawn from a study of neoadjuvant anti-PD-1 for oral cavity cancer. Study overall: Nivolumab at 3 mg/kg was mostly given biweekly, three to four doses, pre-surgery. Patients without progression received a fourth nivolumab dose around day 43, then surgical resection on days 50-56.

CDR3 length: 15 amino acids. The J segment lost 2 bases and the V segment lost 0 bases, leaving 1 base of the junction unmatched. The germline V gene encodes CDR1 SGHTA and CDR2 FQGNSA. The patients had HPV-negative, locally advanced oral cavity squamous cell carcinoma. TCRdb keeps only in-frame clones here, not all; method: immunoSEQ multiplex PCR. The sample includes around 60,000 clones, more than 65% of them seen just once. The specimen comprised PBMCs, sampled before nivolumab (anti-PD-1) treatment. The V and J genes are TRBV7-2 and TRBJ2-7, with 10 nucleotides matching TRBD1. This clonotype originated in a person between 40 and 85 years old with oral cavity squamous cell carcinoma. CDR3 nucleotide sequence: TGTGCCAGCAGCTTAGCAGGACAGGGGGCCTACGAGCAGTACTTC. It is translated as CASSLAGQGAYEQYF.